The 6 T cell receptor beta chains listed next were all sequenced from one sample in a study of blood T cell repertoires in COVID-19. Produced via immunoSEQ multiplex PCR; TCRdb's table is partial and in-frame only. The sample has 150,000 to 200,000 clones, 80% to 85% seen once. The sequencing input was peripheral blood. The origin of the receptors is a human donor with acute or convalescent COVID-19. The donor label of this sample is uncertain.

V is TRBV20-1 and J is TRBJ1-5, with D tentatively TRBD1 (5 bases). V gave up 5 bases and J gave up 5 bases, with 7 bases separating them. Germline lookup yields CDR1 DFQATT and CDR2 SNEGSKA (reference sequence). The CDR3 consists of 11 residues. The CDR3 loop reads CSALGDQPQHF. The DNA of the CDR3 is TGCAGTGCTTTAGGGGATCAGCCCCAGCATTTT.

The chain couples TRBV9 to TRBJ1-5, with 7 bases matching TRBD1. V shed 4 bases and J 5 bases; nucleotides not matched to a gene: 9. The V gene's germline CDR1 is SGDLS and CDR2 YYNGEE. The CDR3 has 15 amino acids. CDR3 sequence: CASSSGTVQHQPQHF. DNA of the CDR3: TGTGCCAGCAGCTCGGGGACAGTTCAGCATCAGCCCCAGCATTTT.

The CDR3 sequence: CASSQQGAPTDTQYF. In nucleotides, the CDR3 is TGTGCCAGCAGTCAACAGGGGGCACCTACAGATACGCAGTATTTT. The J gene is TRBJ2-3, the V gene TRBV6-5, with 9 bases fitting TRBD1. Germline-derived CDR1 and CDR2 are MNHEY and SVGAGI. The CDR3 spans 15 residues. V shed 5 bases, J shed 3 bases, and the junction held 6 bases outside the gene matches.

The chain is built from TRBV15 and TRBJ2-1, with TRBD2 matching 14 bases. The CDR3 spans 19 residues. V gave up 4 bases and J gave up 3 bases; unmatched junction bases: 11. Germline V lookup: CDR1 LNHNV, CDR2 YYDKDF (reference sequence). CDR3 DNA: TGTGCCACCAGCACAGGACTAGCGGGGGGTCAGCTAGGCTACAATGAGCAGTTCTTC. Residues: CATSTGLAGGQLGYNEQFF.

This chain connects TRBV18 to TRBJ2-5; D is possibly TRBD1 (5 bases). Trimming pared 4 bases from V and 5 bases from J, leaving 11 bases between. Germline V CDR1 and CDR2: KGHSH, LQKENI. The CDR3 is 13 amino acids. DNA of the CDR3: TGTGCCAGCTCACGGGGCCGCCGGGAGACCCAGTACTTC. This translates into CASSRGRRETQYF. Together with reference TRBV18 and TRBJ2-5, the CDR3 gives the full variable domain: NAGVMQNPRHLVRRRGQEARLRCSPMKGHSHVYWYRQLPEEGLKFMVYLQKENIIDESGMPKERFSAEFPKEGPSILRIQQVVRGDSAAYFCASSRGRRETQYFGPGTRLLVL.

J is TRBJ2-1 and V is TRBV10-1; a weak D match, TRBD1 (8 bases). Germline V gives CDR1 WNHNN, CDR2 SYGVQD (reference sequence). The CDR3 spans 18 residues. V was cut by 4 bases and J by 2 bases, with 21 bases left in between. CDR3 nucleotides: TGCGCCAGCAGTGGCATCAGCGGGGCCAGGGGGCCCTACAATGAGCAGTTCTTC. Encoded protein: CASSGISGARGPYNEQFF.